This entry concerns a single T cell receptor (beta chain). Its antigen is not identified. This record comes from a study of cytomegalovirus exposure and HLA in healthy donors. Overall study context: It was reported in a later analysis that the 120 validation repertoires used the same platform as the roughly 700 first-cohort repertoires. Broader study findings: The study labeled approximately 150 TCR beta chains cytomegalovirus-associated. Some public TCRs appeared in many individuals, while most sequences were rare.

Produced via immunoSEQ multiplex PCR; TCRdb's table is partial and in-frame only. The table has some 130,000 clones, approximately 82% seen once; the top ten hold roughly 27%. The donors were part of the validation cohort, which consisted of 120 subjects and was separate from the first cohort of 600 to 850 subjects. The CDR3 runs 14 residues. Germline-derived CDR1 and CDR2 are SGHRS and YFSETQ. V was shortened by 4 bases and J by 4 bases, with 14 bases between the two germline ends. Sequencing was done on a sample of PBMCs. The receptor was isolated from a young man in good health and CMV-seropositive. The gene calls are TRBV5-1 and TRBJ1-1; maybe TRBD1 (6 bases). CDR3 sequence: CASSDFGGATEAFF. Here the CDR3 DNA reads TGCGCCAGCAGCGACTTCGGGGGGGCCACTGAAGCTTTCTTT. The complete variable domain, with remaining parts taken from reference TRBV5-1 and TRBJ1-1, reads KAGVTQTPRYLIKTRGQQVTLSCSPISGHRSVSWYQQTPGQGLQFLFEYFSETQRNKGNFPGRFSGRQFSNSRSEMNVSTLELGDSALYLCASSDFGGATEAFFGQGTRLTVV.